This T cell receptor (beta chain) was identified in a study of cytotoxic CD8 clonotypes in ibrutinib-treated CLL. The study, taken as a whole, reports: Clonality increased at ibrutinib response and stayed stable in sustained remission. At progression, however, it fell back toward baseline.

J gave up 8 bases and V 1 base, and 5 bases lay outside the gene matches. The CDR3 runs to 14 residues. CDR1 is SGHRS, CDR2 YFSETQ, per germline. With respect to this clone: Its antigen is undetermined.

The data were produced by immunoSEQ multiplex PCR, yet TCRdb's version contains in-frame clones alone and is incomplete. The sample records about 300,000 clones, roughly four fifths being singletons. This receptor was identified in a human donor with chronic lymphocytic leukemia. The chain couples TRBV5-1 to TRBJ2-1; 8 positions agree with TRBD2. The specimen comprised PBMCs, sampled at disease progression, from a patient treated with ibrutinib. As DNA, the CDR3 is TGCGCCAGCAGCTTGTCGGGACTAGTCTATGAGCAGTTCTTC. This codes for CASSLSGLVYEQFF.